These 32 T cell receptor beta chains share one sample of origin, sequenced in a study of CD8 T cells in ankylosing spondylitis. From the 5' RACE reads, TCRdb called clonotypes with MiXCR, one entry per CDR3 protein. Here the sample spans 800,000 to 900,000 distinct CDR3 sequences, roughly 12% being singletons. The antigens for these receptors are not known. Study-wide findings and caveats: A TCR beta motif of under 10 highly homologous variants seemed to mark ankylosing spondylitis blood.

Sequenced: blood, either unsorted or a sorted T cell fraction (not recorded which). The receptors come from a male donor with ankylosing spondylitis.

This clonotype was recorded a few times. V and J are TRBV5-6 and TRBJ2-5; no clear D. The CDR3 consists of 14 residues. From germline, CDR1 is SGHDT and CDR2 YYEEEE. Trimming left V 1 base short and J 1 base short, with 8 bases between. CDR3 amino acids: CASSLYQPQETQYF. CDR3 DNA sequence: TGTGCCAGCAGCTTGTACCAGCCCCAAGAGACCCAGTACTTC.

The sample holds many counts of this clonotype. The rearrangement links TRBV20-1 to TRBJ2-1, with 10 nucleotides matching TRBD2. Germline lookup yields CDR1 DFQATT and CDR2 SNEGSKA (reference sequence). With V trimmed by 6 bases and J by 3 bases, 11 bases remained unmatched. The CDR3 is made up of 16 amino acids. DNA for the CDR3: TGCAGTGCCCAGGGAGCGGGAGGGAGTTTCTACAATGAGCAGTTCTTC. Its protein is CSAQGAGGSFYNEQFF.

This clonotype was found many times. This chain connects TRBV20-1 to TRBJ2-5; maybe TRBD2 (6 bases). The CDR3 is 13 residues long. CDR1 DFQATT and CDR2 SNEGSKA come from the germline V gene (reference sequence). The CDR3 DNA is TGCAGACTCCGGGGAAACGGGGGAGAGACCCAGTACTTC. Amino acids: CRLRGNGGETQYF.

In its sample, this clonotype was seen a few times. The chain combines TRBV6-1 with TRBJ1-1, with a possible D match to TRBD1 (6 bases). Trimming took off 5 bases at V and 4 bases at J, with 8 bases between the two ends. The CDR3 is 12 amino acids. From germline, CDR1 is MNHNS and CDR2 SASEGT. In nucleotides, the CDR3 is TGTGCCAGCAGTACAGGGTTCACTGAAGCTTTCTTT. Its protein is CASSTGFTEAFF.

This clonotype was detected only a few times. The V call is TRBV15, the J call TRBJ1-1; D might be TRBD1 (5 bases). Trimming took 3 bases from V and 7 from J, leaving 27 bases between them. CDR1 and CDR2 (germline): LNHNV, YYDKDF (reference sequence). This CDR3 is 18 amino acids long. CDR3 DNA: TGTGCCACCAGCAGCACAGAATGGGGCCTACACAGGACCCATGAAGCTTTCTTT. This encodes CATSSTEWGLHRTHEAFF.

This clonotype was counted many times. V and J are TRBV4-3 and TRBJ1-1; D not certain. The CDR3 extends over 14 amino acids. V lost 0 bases, J lost 4 bases, and 9 bases lay in between. The V gene's germline CDR1 is LGHNA and CDR2 YSLEER. Written as DNA, the CDR3 is TGCGCCAGCAGCCAAGATCCGGCTTTCACTGAAGCTTTCTTT. Protein: CASSQDPAFTEAFF.

The gene calls are TRBV6-1 and TRBJ1-5, with a tentative D call TRBD1 (5 bases). With 5 bases removed from V and 4 bases from J, the gap between germline ends came to 12 bases. Germline CDR1 is MNHNS and CDR2 is SASEGT. The CDR3 sequence is 14 residues long. The CDR3 DNA sequence: TGTGCCAGCAGTCCTCGGGGGGTAAATCAGCCCCAGCATTTT. Amino acid sequence: CASSPRGVNQPQHF.

This clonotype appeared a few times. The V gene is TRBV20-1, the J gene TRBJ1-3; 7 bases align to TRBD1. J was trimmed by 0 bases and V by 3 bases; bases with no gene match: 2. The germline V gene encodes CDR1 DFQATT and CDR2 SNEGSKA (reference sequence). The CDR3 length is 14 residues. The CDR3 region is CSARDRSSGNTIYF. DNA for the CDR3: TGCAGTGCTAGGGACAGGAGCTCTGGAAACACCATATATTTT.

The chain has TRBV5-1 and TRBJ1-6; D is unresolved. CDR3 length: 15 residues. Germline values: CDR1 SGHRS, CDR2 YFSETQ. With 4 bases removed from V and 10 bases from J, the gap between germline ends came to 18 bases. CDR3 in DNA: TGCGCCAGCAGCCTACAGACGGATTCAAGATCACCCCTCCACTTT. This gives the protein CASSLQTDSRSPLHF.

Ten or more counts support this clonotype. This sequence joins TRBV6-5 and TRBJ1-1; no clear D gene. Germline V CDR1 and CDR2: MNHEY, SVGAGI. Deletions cut 4 bases from V and 3 bases from J, with 6 bases between. The CDR3 length is 12 residues. This CDR3 reads CASSSFDTEAFF. The CDR3 bases are TGTGCCAGCAGTTCTTTTGACACTGAAGCTTTCTTT.

This clonotype was detected ten times or more. V usage is TRBV4-3 and J usage is TRBJ1-2; possibly TRBD1 for D (6 bases). Germline V gene lookup returns CDR1 LGHNA and CDR2 YSLEER. Between the trimmed V and J ends, which lost 3 bases and 0 bases, there was a span of 11 bases. This CDR3 has 15 amino acids. The CDR3 DNA follows: TGCGCCAGCAGCCAGGGGGCGGATGCTAACTATGGCTACACCTTC. This gives the protein CASSQGADANYGYTF.

This rearrangement joins TRBV15 to TRBJ2-5; D is possibly TRBD1 or TRBD2 (6 bases each). V shed 5 bases and J shed 5 bases, with 12 bases lying between them. This CDR3 has 13 residues. Germline V gene sequence: CDR1 LNHNV, CDR2 YYDKDF (reference sequence). CDR3 sequence (DNA): TGTGCCACCAGCTCTCTAGGGGGGGAGACCCAGTACTTC. As protein: CATSSLGGETQYF.

This clonotype was recorded at least ten times. V usage is TRBV5-6 and J usage is TRBJ2-1, with 8 bases aligning to TRBD1. The germline CDR1 and CDR2 sequences are SGHDT and YYEEEE. The CDR3 spans 15 residues. The junction had 7 bases not matched to a gene; V was cut back by 4 bases and J by 4 bases. Here the CDR3 reads CASSLGTGHYNEQFF. CDR3 DNA: TGTGCCAGCAGCCTCGGGACAGGTCATTACAATGAGCAGTTCTTC.

The V gene is TRBV6-5, the J gene TRBJ2-7; 8 bases align to TRBD2. Germline V gene sequence: CDR1 MNHEY, CDR2 SVGAGI. The CDR3 totals 11 residues. The ends lost 2 bases at V and 13 bases at J; junction bases unmatched: 4. The CDR3 sequence is CASSYSGSAYF. The CDR3 DNA reads TGTGCCAGCAGTTACAGCGGGAGCGCATACTTC.

This clonotype turned up a few times. The gene calls are TRBV29-1 and TRBJ1-5; no clear D. Trimming left V 4 bases short and J 3 bases short, with 10 bases between. The CDR3 is made up of 13 amino acids. The germline V gene has CDR1 SQVTM and CDR2 ANQGSEA. CDR3 DNA: TGCAGCGTTGTAGATGCTCTCAATCAGCCCCAGCATTTT. Its translation is CSVVDALNQPQHF.

This clonotype showed up just a few times. V usage is TRBV5-1 and J usage is TRBJ2-7, with D uncertain. The CDR3 is 12 residues long. Trimming removed 4 bases at V and 3 bases at J, with 8 bases between. Germline V CDR1 and CDR2: SGHRS, YFSETQ. The CDR3 DNA is TGCGCCAGCAGCGTCAGTGGCTACGAGCAGTACTTC. Translation: CASSVSGYEQYF.

In this sample, this clonotype turned up a few times. This chain links TRBV5-6 with TRBJ1-4, with 9 bases aligning to TRBD1. The CDR3 is 15 amino acids. J gave up 3 bases and V 4 bases, and 4 bases lay outside the gene matches. In germline, CDR1 is SGHDT, CDR2 YYEEEE. The CDR3 sequence is CASSTQGAANEKLFF. The DNA for the CDR3 is TGTGCCAGCAGCACACAGGGGGCTGCTAATGAAAAACTGTTTTTT. The full variable domain, with the rest looked up from reference TRBV5-6 and TRBJ1-4, is DAGVTQSPTHLIKTRGQQVTLRCSPKSGHDTVSWYQQALGQGPQFIFQYYEEEERQRGNFPDRFSGHQFPNYSSELNVNALLLGDSALYLCASSTQGAANEKLFFGSGTQLSVL.

A few counts support this clonotype. CDR3 in DNA: TGCAGCGTTGGCAGGAAACTCCAAGAGACCCAGTACTTC. Translating it yields CSVGRKLQETQYF. This chain uses TRBV29-1 with TRBJ2-5; no definite D call. Germline V gives CDR1 SQVTM, CDR2 ANQGSEA. Trimming took 4 bases from V and 1 from J, leaving 10 bases between them. The CDR3 consists of 13 residues.

Many counts were recorded for this clonotype. This chain links TRBV20-1 with TRBJ1-4, with a tentative D call TRBD1 (5 bases). Germline CDR1 is DFQATT and CDR2 is SNEGSKA (reference sequence). V was trimmed by 7 bases and J by 7 bases, leaving 13 bases between them. The CDR3 has 12 amino acids. CDR3 loop: CSVDPGSEKLFF. As DNA, the CDR3 is TGCAGTGTCGATCCAGGGAGTGAAAAACTGTTTTTT.

The table lists this clonotype with a few counts. This chain connects TRBV7-8 to TRBJ2-7; weak D call: TRBD1 (5 bases). The V gene lost 1 base and the J gene lost 5 bases, with 15 bases spanning the gap. Germline-derived CDR1 and CDR2 are SGHVS and FQNEAQ. The CDR3 runs to 15 residues. CDR3 protein: CASSLVWTFSHEQYF. The DNA for the CDR3 is TGTGCCAGCAGCTTAGTGTGGACATTCAGCCACGAGCAGTACTTC. The whole variable domain, filled in from reference TRBV7-8 and TRBJ2-7, reads GAGVSQSPRYKVAKRGQDVALRCDPISGHVSLFWYQQALGQGPEFLTYFQNEAQLDKSGLPSDRFFAERPEGSVSTLKIQRTQQEDSAVYLCASSLVWTFSHEQYFGPGTRLTVT.

This rearrangement joins TRBV5-5 to TRBJ2-2; D may be TRBD2 (5 bases). Germline CDR1 and CDR2: SGHKS and YYEKEE (reference sequence). Between the trimmed V and J ends, which lost 0 bases and 1 base, there was a span of 10 bases. This CDR3 has 16 amino acids. The CDR3 region has the DNA TGTGCCAGCAGCTTGGGAGGGATCAAGAACACCGGGGAGCTGTTTTTT. Amino acids: CASSLGGIKNTGELFF.

The rearrangement links TRBV4-3 to TRBJ1-3; D gene ambiguous. From germline, CDR1 is LGHNA and CDR2 YSLEER. This CDR3 comprises 16 residues. V lost 0 bases to trimming and J lost 0 bases, with 9 bases between them. The CDR3 protein is CASSQDLRHSGNTIYF. CDR3 nucleotide sequence: TGCGCCAGCAGCCAAGATCTACGTCACTCTGGAAACACCATATATTTT.

This clonotype was detected many times. The chain combines TRBV5-1 with TRBJ1-5; D is unclear. V was trimmed by 2 bases and J by 3 bases, leaving 12 bases between them. This CDR3 has 15 residues. CDR1 is SGHRS, CDR2 YFSETQ, per germline. CDR3 residues: CASSLRSGPNQPQHF. The DNA of the CDR3 is TGCGCCAGCAGCTTAAGGTCCGGACCCAATCAGCCCCAGCATTTT.

This clonotype appeared many times. This chain links TRBV9 with TRBJ1-5, with D uncertain. The CDR3 covers 13 residues. V was clipped by 2 bases and J by 10 bases, with 13 bases between them. From germline, CDR1 is SGDLS and CDR2 YYNGEE. The CDR3 here is CASSVSMKAPQHF. CDR3 sequence (DNA): TGTGCCAGCAGCGTCTCTATGAAAGCTCCCCAGCATTTT.

CDR3 DNA sequence: TGTGCCACCAGCAGAGGGACAGGCCCCGCGTTCTTC. This gives the protein CATSRGTGPAFF. This chain joins TRBV15 and TRBJ2-1; TRBD1 aligns across 7 bases. J lost 15 bases, V lost 1 base, and 6 bases had no gene match. In germline, CDR1 is LNHNV, CDR2 YYDKDF (reference sequence). The CDR3 sequence is 12 residues long.

This clonotype was detected a few times. This rearrangement joins TRBV12-3 or TRBV12-4 to TRBJ1-2, with a tentative D call TRBD1 (6 bases). The CDR3 loop spans 13 amino acids. The V end lost 3 bases, the J end lost 4 bases, and 9 bases lay between the germline ends. This chain's CDR3 is CASSFGRGYGYTF. CDR3 coding DNA: TGTGCCAGCAGTTTCGGCAGGGGCTATGGCTACACCTTC.

This clonotype turned up a few times. The gene calls are TRBV6-1 and TRBJ2-4; 9 bases are shared with TRBD2. The CDR3 extends over 13 amino acids. V was clipped by 4 bases and J by 9 bases; unmatched bases: 4. Germline CDR1 and CDR2: MNHNS and SASEGT. CDR3 loop: CASSVAGEGIQYF. The CDR3 DNA is TGTGCCAGCAGTGTAGCGGGAGAGGGCATTCAGTACTTC.

This clonotype occurred many times. The chain combines TRBV6-1 with TRBJ2-7; D possibly corresponds to TRBD2 (6 bases). CDR3 size: 15 residues. CDR1 and CDR2 (germline): MNHNS, SASEGT. Trimming took 7 bases from V and 0 from J, leaving 16 bases between them. The CDR3: CASNRFGSPSYEQYF. CDR3 bases: TGTGCCAGCAATAGATTCGGGAGTCCCTCCTACGAGCAGTACTTC.

The chain is built from TRBV5-1 and TRBJ2-7, with D possibly matching TRBD2 (7 bases). Germline V gene sequence: CDR1 SGHRS, CDR2 YFSETQ. CDR3 length: 15 residues. V was shortened by 2 bases and J by 5 bases, with 17 bases between the two germline ends. As DNA, the CDR3 is TGCGCCAGCAGCTTCCAGGGGAGGGACAAAAACGAGCAGTACTTC. Translated: CASSFQGRDKNEQYF.

This clonotype turned up a few times. CDR3 nucleotide sequence: TGCGCCAGCAGCTTGGAGACACCGAAAGCGGCTTTCTTT. Translating gives CASSLETPKAAFF. The V and J genes are TRBV5-1 and TRBJ1-1; no definite D call. The germline V and J ends were trimmed by 0 bases and 11 bases, with 14 bases remaining between them. The CDR3 spans 13 residues. Germline-derived CDR1 and CDR2 are SGHRS and YFSETQ.

This clonotype was detected a few times. The chain has TRBV28 and TRBJ2-3; 8 nucleotides match TRBD2. This CDR3 spans 15 amino acids. Germline CDR1 is MDHEN and CDR2 is SYDVKM. Germline trimming cut 9 bases from V and 6 bases from J; bases unmatched to any gene: 14. This chain's CDR3 is CASTGASGPGDTQYF. In DNA, the CDR3 is TGTGCCAGTACGGGGGCTAGCGGGCCTGGGGATACGCAGTATTTT.

The genes are TRBV7-2 and TRBJ2-5; D is unresolved. V dropped 4 bases and J dropped 9 bases, with 12 bases sitting between them. Germline V lookup: CDR1 SGHTA, CDR2 FQGNSA. This CDR3 region has 12 residues. The CDR3 is CASSSEFAAQYF. The CDR3 DNA sequence: TGTGCCAGCAGCTCCGAGTTTGCTGCCCAGTACTTC.